The 23 T cell receptor beta chains presented below share a single source sample, sequenced in a study of Ad26.COV2.S vaccination and SARS-CoV-2 variants (dated by TCRdb to 2020 to 2023). This sample's treatment or condition label indicates: roughly 20 received Ad26.COV2.S at low or high dose, single or two shots; about five received placebo; per-sample allocation not given. For vaccine and placebo recipients, the sequenced repertoires came from samples collected on day 63 after the first injection. Libraries were prepared through the immunoSEQ multiplex PCR assay. TCRdb re-hosts the immuneACCESS table, in-frame sequences only. Its copies lack some clones; in the studies checked, an unresolved V gene accounts for under half of them, and the cause for the rest is not known. The sample has hundreds of thousands of clones on record, around 89% of them singletons. Clones ranked in the top ten supply nearly 1.5% of the sample.

The specimen comprised peripheral blood, sampled in a trial of Ad26.COV2.S vaccine versus placebo. The receptor set was obtained from a person between 18 and 65 years old who received the Ad26.COV2.S COVID-19 vaccine or a placebo.

This chain joins TRBV18 and TRBJ2-2, with 8 nucleotides matching TRBD2. The CDR3 runs 15 residues. The V and J ends lost 2 bases and 5 bases, in that order; junction bases with no gene match: 4. From germline, CDR1 is KGHSH and CDR2 LQKENI. Written as DNA, the CDR3 is TGTGCCAGCTCACCAGCGGGGGGCTGGACCGGGGAGCTGTTTTTT. Its protein product is CASSPAGGWTGELFF.

The chain is built from TRBV7-9 and TRBJ1-1, with 7 bases fitting TRBD1. V trimming: 7 bases; J trimming: 0 bases; junction bases outside the gene matches: 5. The CDR3 totals 14 residues. Per germline, CDR1 SEHNR and CDR2 FQNEAQ (reference sequence). The CDR3 region is CASIRTGVNTEAFF. The DNA of the CDR3 is TGTGCCAGCATCCGGACAGGAGTGAACACTGAAGCTTTCTTT.

This chain links TRBV7-2 with TRBJ2-7; 10 nucleotides align to TRBD2. The CDR3 covers 13 residues. The J segment lost 6 bases and the V segment lost 6 bases, leaving 5 bases of the junction unmatched. Germline V CDR1 and CDR2: SGHTA, FQGNSA. The DNA of the CDR3 is TGTGCCAGCAGGATAGCGGGAGGCGGCGAGCAGTACTTC. It encodes CASRIAGGGEQYF. Full variable domain (rest looked up from reference TRBV7-2 and TRBJ2-7): GAGVSQSPSNKVTEKGKDVELRCDPISGHTALYWYRQSLGQGLEFLIYFQGNSAPDKSGLPSDRFSAERTGGSVSTLTIQRTQQEDSAVYLCASRIAGGGEQYFGPGTRLTVT.

The V and J genes are TRBV27 and TRBJ2-7; 10 bases are a match to TRBD1. Trimming took 5 bases from V and 6 from J; bases not matched to a gene: 7. CDR1 and CDR2 (germline): MNHEY, SMNVEV (reference sequence). This CDR3 has 14 amino acids. CDR3 DNA sequence: TGTGCCAGCAGTCCAGGGACAGGGGCTAGCGAGCAGTACTTC. This codes for CASSPGTGASEQYF.

The V gene is TRBV27, the J gene TRBJ1-2, with 7 nucleotides matching TRBD1. Germline assignment: CDR1 MNHEY and CDR2 SMNVEV (reference sequence). Trimming cost V 7 bases and J 7 bases; bases outside gene matches: 9. The CDR3 runs to 13 residues. The CDR3 DNA reads TGTGCCAGCACCATCAGAGGGGGCACTGGCTACACCTTC. Amino acid sequence: CASTIRGGTGYTF.

CDR3 coding DNA: TGTGCCAGCAGCTTAGTCTCGGGGGGTGGGGAGACCCAGTACTTC. Translating it yields CASSLVSGGGETQYF. V gene TRBV7-8 combines with J gene TRBJ2-5; TRBD2 matches 7 bases. The CDR3 covers 15 residues. V lost 1 base to trimming and J lost 5 bases; unmatched junction nucleotides: 7. Germline-derived CDR1 and CDR2 are SGHVS and FQNEAQ.

Comment on this clone: Other nucleotide sequences from this sample produce the same CDR3. CDR3 loop: CASSLGGAQPQHF. CDR3 bases: TGTGCCAGCAGTTTGGGAGGGGCTCAGCCCCAGCATTTT. The V gene is TRBV12-3 or TRBV12-4, the J gene TRBJ1-5; a possible D gene is TRBD1 (5 bases). Trimming cost V 3 bases and J 6 bases, with 9 bases left between them. This CDR3 contains 13 residues.

This clone occurred once. The chain links TRBV2 to TRBJ1-2; a weak D match, TRBD1 (5 bases). This CDR3 is built from 12 residues. The germline CDR1 and CDR2 sequences are SNHLY and FYNNEI. V lost 7 bases to trimming and J lost 4 bases, with 10 bases between them. CDR3 nucleotides: TGTGCCAGCAAGGGGCAACTCTATGGCTACACCTTC. This codes for CASKGQLYGYTF. Looking up the rest from reference TRBV2 and TRBJ1-2 gives the full variable domain: EPEVTQTPSHQVTQMGQEVILRCVPISNHLYFYWYRQILGQKVEFLVSFYNNEISEKSEIFDDQFSVERPDGSNFTLKIRSTKLEDSAMYFCASKGQLYGYTFGSGTRLTVV.

The chain carries TRBV7-8 and TRBJ2-2; possible D gene TRBD2, 6 bases. Trimming shortened V by 5 bases and J by 0 bases, and 19 bases separated the two germline ends. This CDR3 is built from 18 residues. Germline CDR1 reads SGHVS; CDR2 reads FQNEAQ. Here the CDR3 DNA reads TGTGCCAGCAGCATAGTCCAGGGAGGCTCCGCGAACACCGGGGAGCTGTTTTTT. Residues: CASSIVQGGSANTGELFF.

J is TRBJ1-2 and V is TRBV4-1; TRBD1 aligns across 8 bases. Germline CDR1 and CDR2: MGHRA and YSYEKL. Trimming at V came to 3 bases and at J to 2 bases, leaving 5 bases not matched to a gene. The CDR3 totals 15 residues. As DNA, the CDR3 is TGCGCCAGCAGCCACCCGGACAGGGTGAACTATGGCTACACCTTC. This translates into CASSHPDRVNYGYTF.

This clone was seen only once. This chain connects TRBV27 to TRBJ2-1; TRBD2 matches at 8 bases. CDR3 size: 14 residues. The V gene's germline CDR1 is MNHEY and CDR2 SMNVEV (reference sequence). Trimming cost V 8 bases and J 5 bases; bases outside gene matches: 8. CDR3: CASRDTGGDNEQFF. CDR3 sequence (DNA): TGTGCCAGCCGGGATACGGGAGGGGACAATGAGCAGTTCTTC.

This sequence joins TRBV10-3 and TRBJ2-7; D ambiguous. Trimming stripped 10 bases from V and 3 bases from J, with 10 bases between. CDR3 length equals 11 residues. Germline V gene data show CDR1 as ENHRY and CDR2 as SYGVKD. Here the CDR3 reads CATSRLYEQYF. The CDR3 DNA sequence: TGTGCCACGTCAAGGCTCTACGAGCAGTACTTC.

The gene calls are TRBV19 and TRBJ2-3; a possible D gene is TRBD2 (5 bases). The V end lost 5 bases, the J end lost 2 bases, and 17 bases lay between the germline ends. Germline assignment: CDR1 LNHDA and CDR2 SQIVND (reference sequence). This CDR3 spans 16 amino acids. CDR3 residues: CASSSRLLRDTDTQYF. The CDR3 bases are TGTGCCAGTAGTTCTCGACTCCTACGGGACACAGATACGCAGTATTTT.

The CDR3 reads CASSQTGSLYSNQPQHF. In DNA, the CDR3 is TGTGCCAGCAGTCAGACAGGGAGCCTATATAGCAATCAGCCCCAGCATTTT. The chain employs TRBV2 and TRBJ1-5, with 7 bases matching TRBD1. Germline V gene data show CDR1 as SNHLY and CDR2 as FYNNEI. V dropped 5 bases and J dropped 0; count of bases not matched to a gene: 10. This CDR3 spans 17 amino acids.

About this clone: One end of the junction does not line up with germline, which may come from a read error. The chain joins TRBV18 to TRBJ2-7; D not resolved. CDR1 is KGHSH, CDR2 LQKENI, per germline. The CDR3 is 14 amino acids. The chain's CDR3 is CASSPRSSSYEQYF. Written as DNA, the CDR3 is TGTGCCAGCTCGCCACGGTCGAGCTCCTACGAGCAGTACTTC.

This chain connects TRBV5-1 to TRBJ1-4, with a tentative D call TRBD1 (5 bases). Per the germline V gene, CDR1 is SGHRS and CDR2 is YFSETQ. There are 17 residues in the CDR3. Trimming removed 0 bases from V and 7 bases from J, with 19 bases in between. CDR3: CASSLGVTSVGLEKLFF. CDR3 in DNA: TGCGCCAGCAGCTTGGGGGTGACTTCTGTGGGGCTTGAAAAACTGTTTTTT.

This chain uses TRBV5-6 with TRBJ2-7; D ambiguous. CDR3 size: 13 residues. Germline V gene sequence: CDR1 SGHDT, CDR2 YYEEEE. V shed 0 bases and J shed 5 bases, with 9 bases lying between them. The CDR3 DNA follows: TGTGCCAGCAGCTTGGATCAGGTAAACGAGCAGTACTTC. The encoded protein is CASSLDQVNEQYF.

This rearrangement joins TRBV6-5 to TRBJ1-3; D not certain. The CDR3 length is 16 residues. Germline CDR1 MNHEY, CDR2 SVGAGI. V was clipped by 0 bases and J by 8 bases, with 17 bases between them. The chain's CDR3 is CASSYSGLSSGDTIYF. DNA for the CDR3: TGTGCCAGCAGTTACTCTGGTCTTTCCTCGGGTGACACCATATATTTT.

V gene TRBV30 combines with J gene TRBJ1-6, with TRBD1 as a possible D gene (5 bases). The CDR3 spans 14 residues. Trimming removed 2 bases at V and 6 bases at J, with 11 bases between. Looked up from germline, CDR1 is GTSNPN and CDR2 is SVGIG (reference sequence). The CDR3 reads CAWSSRVGNSPLHF. The CDR3 nucleotides are TGTGCCTGGAGTTCCAGGGTGGGTAATTCACCCCTCCACTTT.

The gene calls are TRBV3-1 (or the pseudogene TRBV3-2) and TRBJ2-7; tentative D call: TRBD2 (7 bases). Trimming removed 4 bases from V and 4 bases from J, with 17 bases in between. CDR1 LGHDT and CDR2 YNNKEL come from the germline V gene (reference sequence). The CDR3 contains 15 residues. The CDR3 DNA sequence: TGTGCCAGCAGCCCCGTCGCGGGGAGGGGGTACGAGCAGTACTTC. Translated, it gives CASSPVAGRGYEQYF.

CDR3: CASSDRGYQETQYF. The CDR3 DNA reads TGTGCCAGCAGTGATAGGGGGTACCAAGAGACCCAGTACTTC. The V and J genes are TRBV6-1 and TRBJ2-5; D is perhaps TRBD1 (6 bases). The CDR3 loop spans 14 amino acids. Trimming stripped 3 bases from V and 0 bases from J, with 8 bases between. Germline lookup yields CDR1 MNHNS and CDR2 SASEGT.

The DNA for the CDR3 is TGTGCCATCAGCCCGAGCTTGGGCAGGGGGGACTATGGCTACACCTTC. It specifies CAISPSLGRGDYGYTF. V is TRBV10-3 and J is TRBJ1-2, with TRBD1 matching over 7 bases. The CDR3 loop spans 16 amino acids. Germline CDR1 ENHRY, CDR2 SYGVKD. V lost 6 bases, J lost 3 bases, and 13 bases stayed unmatched.

The J gene is TRBJ1-1, the V gene TRBV5-1; D is uncertain. Deletions cut 4 bases from V and 0 bases from J, with 7 bases between. The CDR3 consists of 13 residues. The germline V gene encodes CDR1 SGHRS and CDR2 YFSETQ. The DNA for the CDR3 is TGCGCCAGCAGCAAGGACTTGAACACTGAAGCTTTCTTT. This translates into CASSKDLNTEAFF.